In its sample, the clone carrying this TCR beta chain was seen many times. As yet, its antigen is unknown. The CDR3 runs to 18 residues. Trimming removed 6 bases from V and 3 bases from J; junction bases left unmatched: 15. CDR1 is MNHNS, CDR2 SASEGT, per germline. These data belong to a study of neurological immune-mediated disorders. Overall study results and limits: It was HTLV-1-associated myelopathy that showed the most TCR clonal expansion, while multiple sclerosis showed the least, falling below healthy controls.

MiXCR, run by TCRdb on the 5' RACE reads, gives a single entry per CDR3 protein. The sample consists of fewer than 30,000 distinct CDR3 sequences, more than 6% of them appearing once. The TCR comes from a woman between 35 and 50 years old in good health. V and J are TRBV6-1 and TRBJ2-1; TRBD2 matches at 9 bases. Sample: PBMCs. CDR3 nucleotides: TGTGCCAGCAGGGTGGACGGAACGACTAGCGGTAGCTACAATGAGCAGTTCTTC. Translated, it gives CASRVDGTTSGSYNEQFF.